Presented here are 18 T cell receptor beta chains from one specimen sequenced in a study of shared clonotypes between healthy human individuals. Naive CD8 isolation took CD45RO-negative cells positively selected for CCR7 and excluded terminally differentiated effector memory CD45RA+ cells. Profiling relied on immunoSEQ multiplex PCR, and the TCRdb table lists in-frame clones only, not all of them. The sample has around 2.1 million clones; around 93% are singletons. The source material was naive CD8+ T cells from PBMCs. Source of these receptors: a man between 18 and 29 years old in good health. Some clones in this sample may be carry-over from other donors' samples.

Note on this clone: Distinct nucleotide sequences in the sample also encode this CDR3. CDR3 residues: CASSYSTGGTEAFF. Written as DNA, the CDR3 is TGTGCCAGCAGTTACTCGACGGGGGGCACTGAAGCTTTCTTT. The chain employs TRBV6-5 and TRBJ1-1; TRBD1 is a possible D gene (5 bases). Germline V gene sequence: CDR1 MNHEY, CDR2 SVGAGI. CDR3 length: 14 residues. V lost 0 bases and J lost 4, with 9 bases in between.

The chain couples TRBV19 to TRBJ2-2, with 7 bases lining up with TRBD2. The V and J ends lost 4 bases and 5 bases, in that order; junction bases with no gene match: 4. This CDR3 region has 14 residues. Germline V CDR1 and CDR2: LNHDA, SQIVND (reference sequence). The CDR3 loop is CASSRRELTGELFF. CDR3 bases: TGTGCCAGTAGTAGGCGGGAGCTGACCGGGGAGCTGTTTTTT.

J is TRBJ2-7 and V is TRBV27; D not resolved. This CDR3 is built from 11 residues. The germline V and J ends were trimmed by 2 bases and 9 bases, with 8 bases remaining between them. The germline CDR1 and CDR2 sequences are MNHEY and SMNVEV (reference sequence). The CDR3 spells CASSLGLGQYF. The CDR3 nucleotides read TGTGCCAGCAGTTTAGGGTTGGGGCAGTACTTC.

The J gene is TRBJ2-1, the V gene TRBV5-6; D not certain. This CDR3 has 14 amino acids. V was clipped by 0 bases and J by 3 bases, with 7 bases between them. Germline CDR1 reads SGHDT; CDR2 reads YYEEEE. The CDR3 protein is CASSLAWGYNEQFF. The CDR3 DNA reads as TGTGCCAGCAGCTTGGCATGGGGCTACAATGAGCAGTTCTTC.

The chain carries TRBV4-3 and TRBJ1-1, with a weak D call TRBD1 (5 bases). The CDR3 spans 16 residues. V was pared by 1 base and J by 3 bases, with 15 bases between. The germline V gene encodes CDR1 LGHNA and CDR2 YSLEER. CDR3 sequence: CASSQGGRLFDTEAFF. The CDR3 coding sequence is TGCGCCAGCAGCCAAGGGGGACGGCTGTTTGACACTGAAGCTTTCTTT.

This clone was seen just once. The chain joins TRBV7-8 to TRBJ1-2; perhaps TRBD1 as D (6 bases). The V and J ends lost 4 bases and 8 bases respectively, with 14 bases between them. Germline CDR1 SGHVS, CDR2 FQNEAQ. The CDR3 has 13 amino acids. The CDR3: CASSSYREGGYTF. CDR3 nucleotide sequence: TGTGCCAGCAGCTCGTACAGGGAAGGGGGCTACACCTTC.

The table lists this clone with a few counts. V gene TRBV4-2 combines with J gene TRBJ1-4, with D possibly matching TRBD1 (5 bases). Per germline, CDR1 LGHNA and CDR2 YNFKEQ. Trimming removed 0 bases from V and 14 bases from J, with 13 bases in between. There are 13 residues in the CDR3. The CDR3 region is CASSQEVRDPLFF. In nucleotides, the CDR3 is TGTGCCAGCAGCCAAGAGGTCAGGGATCCCCTGTTTTTT.

Turning to this clone: Other DNA sequences within the sample encode an identical CDR3. V is TRBV5-6 and J is TRBJ1-1; D not certain. V dropped 0 bases and J dropped 0 bases, with 6 bases sitting between them. Germline V gives CDR1 SGHDT, CDR2 YYEEEE. The CDR3 has 14 amino acids. This CDR3 is CASSLAGMNTEAFF. The CDR3 nucleotides read TGTGCCAGCAGCTTGGCGGGGATGAACACTGAAGCTTTCTTT.

CDR3 residues: CASSLGETADQYF. The CDR3 nucleotides are TGTGCCAGCAGTTTAGGGGAGACGGCGGACCAGTACTTC. V and J are TRBV27 and TRBJ2-5, with D possibly matching TRBD2 (5 bases). The V end lost 2 bases, the J end lost 10 bases, and 14 bases lay between the germline ends. The CDR3 is 13 residues long. Germline-derived CDR1 and CDR2 are MNHEY and SMNVEV (reference sequence).

Worth noting for this clone: At the DNA level, this CDR3 is encoded by other sequences in the same sample as well. The V gene is TRBV27, the J gene TRBJ2-7; TRBD1 aligns across 8 bases. The germline gives CDR1 MNHEY, CDR2 SMNVEV (reference sequence). CDR3 length: 15 residues. V trimming: 4 bases; J trimming: 3 bases; junction bases outside the gene matches: 8. Here the CDR3 reads CASSSPGTGDYEQYF. Written as DNA, the CDR3 is TGTGCCAGCAGTTCCCCCGGGACAGGAGACTACGAGCAGTACTTC.

This rearrangement joins TRBV9 to TRBJ1-3; weak D call: TRBD1 (5 bases). The ends were cut back, 3 bases at V and 5 bases at J, with 15 bases in the middle. The CDR3 spans 15 residues. The germline gives CDR1 SGDLS, CDR2 YYNGEE. CDR3 DNA: TGTGCCAGCAGCGCCGCCGGGACTACCAGAAACACCATATATTTT. This encodes CASSAAGTTRNTIYF.

Comment on this clone: Distinct nucleotide sequences in the sample also encode this CDR3. CDR3: CASSLGADTQYF. CDR3 DNA: TGCGCCAGCAGCTTGGGGGCAGATACGCAGTATTTT. J is TRBJ2-3 and V is TRBV5-1; D is unresolved. This CDR3 comprises 12 residues. Germline V gives CDR1 SGHRS, CDR2 YFSETQ. V shed 0 bases and J shed 4 bases, with 3 bases lying between them.

The chain is built from TRBV19 and TRBJ1-1; no reliable D call. The CDR3 extends over 16 amino acids. Looked up from germline, CDR1 is LNHDA and CDR2 is SQIVND (reference sequence). The V end lost 3 bases, the J end lost 2 bases, and 16 bases lay between the germline ends. CDR3 coding DNA: TGTGCCAGTAGTATTGTTCCCCTGGGTAGAAACACTGAAGCTTTCTTT. Its translation is CASSIVPLGRNTEAFF.

The chain carries TRBV27 and TRBJ2-7; 10 nucleotides agree with TRBD2. This CDR3 has 15 residues. CDR1 and CDR2 from the germline V gene are MNHEY and SMNVEV (reference sequence). The junction had 11 bases not matched to a gene; V was cut back by 8 bases and J by 4 bases. The CDR3 sequence is CASASGRAVAYEQYF. The CDR3 DNA is TGTGCCAGCGCCAGCGGGAGGGCCGTAGCGTACGAGCAGTACTTC.

The chain is built from TRBV15 and TRBJ2-6; D is ambiguous. V was trimmed by 6 bases and J by 1 base, leaving 4 bases between them. The CDR3 loop spans 13 amino acids. The germline gives CDR1 LNHNV, CDR2 YYDKDF (reference sequence). The CDR3 DNA follows: TGTGCCACCAGAGAATCTGGGGCCAACGTCCTGACTTTC. Its protein is CATRESGANVLTF.

J is TRBJ2-7 and V is TRBV2; D is ambiguous. The CDR3 runs 12 residues. Deletions cut 8 bases from V and 3 bases from J, with 11 bases between. CDR1 and CDR2 (germline): SNHLY, FYNNEI. CDR3 nucleotides: TGTGCCAGCCACGGACGGAGCTACGAGCAGTACTTC. Protein: CASHGRSYEQYF.

The rearrangement joins TRBV6-5 to TRBJ1-5; weak D call: TRBD1 (6 bases). From germline, CDR1 is MNHEY and CDR2 SVGAGI. The CDR3 consists of 15 residues. With 4 bases removed from V and 0 bases from J, the gap between germline ends came to 10 bases. The CDR3 reads CASSSGTNSNQPQHF. The CDR3 DNA reads as TGTGCCAGCAGTTCCGGGACAAATAGCAATCAGCCCCAGCATTTT.

The chain links TRBV18 to TRBJ1-1; no definite D call. This CDR3 is built from 14 residues. Trimming left V 2 bases short and J 1 base short, with 8 bases between. CDR1 is KGHSH, CDR2 LQKENI, per germline. In DNA form, the CDR3 reads TGTGCCAGCTCACCAGGGCGGCAGAACACTGAAGCTTTCTTT. This codes for CASSPGRQNTEAFF.